Below are 9 T cell receptor beta chains sequenced from a single sample in a study of T cell responses to AZD1222 COVID-19 vaccine. TCRdb's copy holds only in-frame clones and misses some; the assay was immunoSEQ multiplex PCR. The data show 110,000 to 150,000 clones, 92% seen once. The material sequenced was peripheral blood, taken 28 days after the second AZD1222 dose. These receptors came from an adult who received the AZD1222 COVID-19 vaccine.

The chain combines TRBV19 with TRBJ1-4; maybe TRBD1 (5 bases). The CDR3 spans 15 residues. Germline CDR1 LNHDA, CDR2 SQIVND (reference sequence). Trimming removed 4 bases from V and 7 bases from J, with 16 bases in between. The chain's CDR3 is CASSTWGATPEKLFF. The CDR3 DNA reads TGTGCCAGTAGTACCTGGGGCGCGACTCCTGAAAAACTGTTTTTT.

V and J are TRBV2 and TRBJ1-4, with TRBD1 identical over 7 bases. Germline CDR1 SNHLY, CDR2 FYNNEI. V shed 7 bases and J 3 bases; nucleotides not matched to a gene: 8. This CDR3 region has 15 residues. CDR3 sequence: CASIGGGTANEKLFF. The DNA of the CDR3 is TGTGCCAGCATAGGTGGCGGGACAGCTAATGAAAAACTGTTTTTT.

For this clone: The same CDR3 also results from other DNA sequences found in this sample. V and J are TRBV7-9 and TRBJ2-7; D gene uncertain. Between the trimmed V and J ends, which lost 5 bases and 4 bases, there was a span of 6 bases. Germline V gives CDR1 SEHNR, CDR2 FQNEAQ (reference sequence). CDR3 length: 11 amino acids. The CDR3 nucleotides read TGTGCCAGCAGCCTCCGGTACGAGCAGTACTTC. Amino acid sequence: CASSLRYEQYF.

V gene TRBV7-3 combines with J gene TRBJ1-3; D possibly corresponds to TRBD1 (5 bases). V lost 6 bases and J lost 2, with 14 bases in between. CDR1 is SGHTA and CDR2 is FQGTGA in the germline V gene. CDR3 length: 15 residues. The CDR3 DNA sequence: TGTGCCAGCAGTCTCAGGGAAGCCCCTGGAAACACCATATATTTT. This sequence encodes CASSLREAPGNTIYF.

The CDR3 loop reads CASSPTSSGNTIYF. As DNA, the CDR3 is TGTGCCAGCTCACCAACATCCTCTGGAAACACCATATATTTT. The rearrangement uses TRBV18 and TRBJ1-3, with unresolved D. Trimming stripped 2 bases from V and 0 bases from J, with 5 bases between. Germline CDR1 reads KGHSH; CDR2 reads LQKENI. The length of the CDR3 is 14 residues.

The chain carries TRBV18 and TRBJ2-2; 7 bases line up with TRBD1. CDR1 KGHSH and CDR2 LQKENI come from the germline V gene. The J segment lost 0 bases and the V segment lost 3 bases, leaving 4 bases of the junction unmatched. This CDR3 is built from 16 residues. The CDR3 region is CASSPKDRSNTGELFF. CDR3 in DNA: TGTGCCAGCTCACCGAAGGACAGGTCGAACACCGGGGAGCTGTTTTTT.

J is TRBJ1-4 and V is TRBV10-3; D is unresolved. The germline V gene has CDR1 ENHRY and CDR2 SYGVKD. CDR3 length: 14 amino acids. Trimming pared 0 bases from V and 5 bases from J, leaving 7 bases between. The CDR3 sequence: CAISESGRNEKLFF. CDR3 DNA: TGTGCCATCAGTGAGTCCGGCCGAAATGAAAAACTGTTTTTT.

This chain joins TRBV5-1 and TRBJ1-1, with D possibly being TRBD1 (5 bases). V was cut by 4 bases and J by 0 bases, with 16 bases left in between. The length of the CDR3 is 16 residues. From germline, CDR1 is SGHRS and CDR2 YFSETQ. In DNA form, the CDR3 reads TGCGCCAGCAGCCCCGGTGGGACTTCCATGAACACTGAAGCTTTCTTT. This gives the protein CASSPGGTSMNTEAFF.

Worth noting for this clone: This CDR3 is also generated by other DNA sequences in the sample. V usage is TRBV5-1 and J usage is TRBJ1-5, with 7 bases aligning to TRBD1. Per the germline V gene, CDR1 is SGHRS and CDR2 is YFSETQ. The CDR3 is 15 amino acids. The J segment lost 0 bases and the V segment lost 0 bases, leaving 0 bases of the junction unmatched. The CDR3 here is CASSLAGGSNQPQHF. In nucleotides, the CDR3 is TGCGCCAGCAGCTTGGCAGGGGGTAGCAATCAGCCCCAGCATTTT.